A selection of T cell receptor beta chains follows, all from one sample in a study of control samples from healthy donors and cancer patients. Some clones are missing from TCRdb's copy, which holds only in-frame ones; the method was immunoSEQ multiplex PCR. The sample holds about 61,000 clones, nearly 90% seen once. Sequenced sample: PBMCs. The origin of the receptors is a man aged 60 to 69 with colorectal cancer. Both conserved end residues are part of each CDR3. The D gene is left open where the match is weak. Size tells how often a clone was seen (once, few, many) or the class of an expanded clone, and some rows leave it out.

clone size,J gene,D gene,V gene,CDR3 DNA,CDR3 protein
NA,TRBJ2-3,TRBD2,TRBV7-2,TGTGCCAGCAGCCAGGGACTAGCGAAAGCACGCACAGATACGCAGTATTTT,CASSQGLAKARTDTQYF
NA,TRBJ2-2,TRBD1,TRBV5-5,TGTGCCAGCAGCCCAGGAACCTACAGGGGGACGCGCGGGGAGCTGTTTTTT,CASSPGTYRGTRGELFF
NA,TRBJ2-7,NA,TRBV2,TGTGCCAGCAGTCCGAGAACGCTGGCCCGAAACGAGCAGTACTTC,CASSPRTLARNEQYF
NA,TRBJ1-1,TRBD1,TRBV14,TGTGCCAGCAGCCGCCACAGGGGGCTAACTGAAGCTTTCTTT,CASSRHRGLTEAFF
few,TRBJ2-3,TRBD2,TRBV11-2,TGTGCCAGCAGCTTAGGTCTAGCGGGGGGGCGGAGCACAGATACGCAGTATTTT,CASSLGLAGGRSTDTQYF
NA,TRBJ2-7,TRBD2,TRBV3-1/TRBV3-2,TGTGCCAGCAGCCACGAGGTAGCGGGGGCGGGGGAGCAGTACTTC,CASSHEVAGAGEQYF
NA,TRBJ2-2,NA,TRBV12-3/TRBV12-4,TGTGCCAGCAGGGGGCGGAACACCGGGGAGCTGTTTTTT,CASRGRNTGELFF
NA,TRBJ2-7,NA,TRBV29-1,TGCAGCGTTGGAACTTACCTAGACAGGCCCCTCACCTACGAGCAGTACTTC,CSVGTYLDRPLTYEQYF
NA,TRBJ2-5,TRBD2,TRBV7-8,TGTGCCAGCAGCTTAGTGCTTGCGGGGGAAGAGACCCAGTACTTC,CASSLVLAGEETQYF
NA,TRBJ2-1,NA,TRBV5-1,TGCGCCAGCAGCTTGATTAGCGGCTACAATGAGCAGTTCTTC,CASSLISGYNEQFF
once,TRBJ2-7,TRBD2,TRBV9,TGTGCCAGCAGCGTGGCCGGGACTAGCGGCTACGAGCAGTACTTC,CASSVAGTSGYEQYF
NA,TRBJ2-5,NA,TRBV7-3,TGTGCCAGCAGCTCGATTGGTCTCTTCCAAGAGACCCAGTACTTC,CASSSIGLFQETQYF
NA,TRBJ2-5,NA,TRBV11-3,TGTGCCAGCAGCTTAGAGGGGACCTCCCGGGGGACCCAGTACTTC,CASSLEGTSRGTQYF
NA,TRBJ1-4,NA,TRBV4-2,TGTGCCAGCAGCCTCAGGGCAGGGTTTAATGAAAAACTGTTTTTT,CASSLRAGFNEKLFF
NA,TRBJ1-2,NA,TRBV12-3/TRBV12-4,TGTGCCAGCAGTCGGATGAACTATGGCTACACCTTC,CASSRMNYGYTF
NA,TRBJ2-7,TRBD1,TRBV15,TGTGCCACCAGCAGGGGCAGGGGGTCCTCCTACGAGCAGTACTTC,CATSRGRGSSYEQYF
NA,TRBJ2-1,NA,TRBV3-1/TRBV3-2,TGTGCCAGCAGCCAGGCCGACAATGAGCAGTTCTTC,CASSQADNEQFF
NA,TRBJ1-2,NA,TRBV7-9,TGTGCCAGCAGCTTACCCGGGACGGCGGTGGGCTACACCTTC,CASSLPGTAVGYTF
NA,TRBJ2-3,TRBD2,TRBV7-2,TGTGCCAGCAGCTTAGCCCAGCGGGGGGTGGCAGATACGCAGTATTTT,CASSLAQRGVADTQYF
NA,TRBJ1-5,TRBD1,TRBV3-1/TRBV3-2,TGTGCCAGCAGCCAAACAGGGGATGGGCAGCCCCAGCATTTT,CASSQTGDGQPQHF
NA,TRBJ1-2,NA,TRBV30,TGTGCCTGGAGTGTAAGCCGTCGCGGGGGGAGTAATGGCTACACCTTC,CAWSVSRRGGSNGYTF
NA,TRBJ2-7,TRBD1,TRBV7-3,TGTGCCAGCAGCGCCTCAGGGGGTAGCTCCTACGAGCAGTACTTC,CASSASGGSSYEQYF
NA,TRBJ2-2,TRBD2,TRBV19,TGTGCCAGTAGAACAGCGGGGGGTTCCACCGGGGAGCTGTTTTTT,CASRTAGGSTGELFF
NA,TRBJ2-7,NA,TRBV9,TGTGCCAGCAGCCCCCAATTCCCCTACGAGCAGTACTTC,CASSPQFPYEQYF
NA,TRBJ2-5,NA,TRBV5-1,TGCGCCAGCAGCTTGGTAGGGATCCCCCAAGAGACCCAGTACTTC,CASSLVGIPQETQYF
NA,TRBJ1-3,NA,TRBV5-1,TGCGCCTCCAACCCGGGGGCCGGAAACACCATATATTTT,CASNPGAGNTIYF
NA,TRBJ2-1,TRBD1,TRBV5-1,TGCGCCAGCAGCCTCGACAGGGTTCAGAATGAGCAGTTCTTC,CASSLDRVQNEQFF
NA,TRBJ2-7,NA,TRBV29-1,TGCAGCGTTGAAGGGGGCCAGGGCTCCTCCAACTCCTACGAGCAGTACTTC,CSVEGGQGSSNSYEQYF
NA,TRBJ2-6,NA,TRBV4-3,TGCGCCAGCAGCCAAGATTCCCTCTGGGCTGGGGCCAACGTCCTGACTTTC,CASSQDSLWAGANVLTF
NA,TRBJ2-7,NA,TRBV2,TGTGCCAGCAAGGTGGGGAGGTCCTACGAGCAGTACTTC,CASKVGRSYEQYF
NA,TRBJ1-2,NA,TRBV5-1,TGCGCCAGCAGCTTGGGCGACAGTAACTATGGCTACACCTTC,CASSLGDSNYGYTF
NA,TRBJ1-2,NA,TRBV10-2,TGCGCCAGCAGTGCCAACAAAAACTATGGCTACACCTTC,CASSANKNYGYTF
NA,TRBJ2-2,NA,TRBV24-1,TGTGCCACTGGGACGGGAGCGAACACCGGGGAGCTGTTTTTT,CATGTGANTGELFF
once,TRBJ2-7,TRBD2,TRBV14,TGTGCCAGCAGCCCCCGACTAGCGGGGGCCTACGAGCAGTACTTC,CASSPRLAGAYEQYF
NA,TRBJ2-7,TRBD1,TRBV11-1,TGTGCCAGCAGCCCAAGGACAGGGACCGAGCAGTACTTC,CASSPRTGTEQYF
NA,TRBJ2-1,TRBD1,TRBV24-1,TGTGCCACCAGACCGGGACAGGGACCCTACAATGAGCAGTTCTTC,CATRPGQGPYNEQFF
few,TRBJ1-2,NA,TRBV12-3/TRBV12-4,TGTGCCAGCAGTGAGGTCACATCCGGTGGCTACACCTTC,CASSEVTSGGYTF
NA,TRBJ2-1,NA,TRBV7-3,TGTGCCAGCAGCTTAATGGGTTGGACACTCCAGGACGATGAGCAGTTCTTC,CASSLMGWTLQDDEQFF
NA,TRBJ1-4,TRBD1,TRBV6-5,TGTGCCAGCAGTCCGGGACAGTCTAATGAAAAACTGTTTTTT,CASSPGQSNEKLFF
NA,TRBJ2-2,TRBD1,TRBV2,TGTGCCAGCGGGGATCGGGACAGAAACACCGGGGAGCTGTTTTTT,CASGDRDRNTGELFF
NA,TRBJ1-2,TRBD1,TRBV20-1,TGCAGTGCTAGTAGGACAGGACGGAGCTACACCTTC,CSASRTGRSYTF
NA,TRBJ1-2,TRBD1,TRBV2,TGTGCCAGCAGTGGACAGGGCGGTGGCTACACCTTC,CASSGQGGGYTF
NA,TRBJ1-6,NA,TRBV5-1,TGCGCCAGCAGCTTGGAGACAGTCAATTCACCCCTCCACTTT,CASSLETVNSPLHF
NA,TRBJ1-1,NA,TRBV5-6,TGTGCCAGCAGCCCCCGACCGGGACGCAAGCAGGAAGCTTTCTTT,CASSPRPGRKQEAFF
NA,TRBJ1-5,TRBD1,TRBV7-8,TGTGCCAGCAGCCGGATCACAAACAGGGGTTTTAGCAATCAGCCCCAGCATTTT,CASSRITNRGFSNQPQHF
NA,TRBJ2-3,NA,TRBV12-5,TGTGCTAGTGGTGGCCCCAGGGTGACTAGCACAGATACGCAGTATTTT,CASGGPRVTSTDTQYF
NA,TRBJ2-5,TRBD2,TRBV3-1/TRBV3-2,TGTGCCAGCAGCCTCGACCTAGCGGGGGGAGAGACCCAGTACTTC,CASSLDLAGGETQYF
once,TRBJ2-3,NA,TRBV5-4,TGTGCCAGCAGCTTAACTAGCACAGATACGCAGTATTTT,CASSLTSTDTQYF